The table lists the clone carrying this TCR beta chain with many counts. The antigen remains undetermined. These data come from a study of read filtering for tumor transcriptome and immune sequencing. Background on the study: 8 patients were R-ISS I, 16 were R-ISS II, six or seven were R-ISS III. General study results and limits: Sorted CD138-negative bone marrow cells were not purified T cells.

There are 14 residues in the CDR3. The germline V gene encodes CDR1 SGHKS and CDR2 YYEKEE (reference sequence). V was pared by 4 bases and J by 2 bases, with 11 bases between. This library used roughly 370 ng RNA and molecular barcoded adaptors spanning alpha/delta and beta/gamma chains. One entry per CDR3 protein results from TCRdb running MiXCR on the reads. The repertoire holds around 50,000 distinct CDR3 sequences, with roughly an eighth as singletons. This receptor was taken from a donor older than 35 with multiple myeloma. V is TRBV5-5 and J is TRBJ2-3; D not resolved. The specimen sequenced was a population of CD138-negative cells sorted from bone marrow. The CDR3 loop reads CASSNPDFTDTQYF. CDR3 coding DNA: TGTGCCAGCAGCAACCCCGACTTCACAGATACGCAGTATTTT.